Listed below are T cell receptor beta chains from one sample, sequenced in a study of blood T cells in healthy people across ages. TCRdb fed the 5' RACE reads into MiXCR, producing one record per CDR3 protein. This sample has about 780,000 distinct CDR3 sequences, with approximately 67% found just once. Material for sequencing was blood. These receptors all stem from a man under 40 in good health. Both conserved end residues are part of each CDR3. Each record gives: J gene, D gene, clone size, V gene, CDR3 protein, CDR3 DNA. The D gene is left open where the match is weak. Where a row states a size, it is once, few, many or the class of an expanded clone; other rows omit it.

TRBJ2-3 . . TRBV2 CASSELADTQNF TGTGCCAGCAGTGAACTTGCAGATACGCAGAATTTT
TRBJ2-7 TRBD2 . TRBV6-2/TRBV6-3 CASTRRLAGGAQGAHEQYF TGTGCCAGCACCAGAAGACTAGCGGGAGGAGCACAAGGTGCCCACGAGCAGTACTTC
TRBJ2-4 . few TRBV9 CASSGRGKNIQYF TGTGCCAGCAGCGGTCGCGGTAAAAACATTCAGTACTTC
TRBJ2-7 . . TRBV29-1 CSAHRGEEREQYF TGCAGCGCCCATAGGGGGGAGGAACGCGAGCAGTACTTC
TRBJ2-1 . . TRBV20-1 CSAGSGSTYVGNEQFF TGCAGTGCTGGAAGTGGTAGCACATATGTGGGCAATGAGCAGTTCTTC
TRBJ2-7 . . TRBV12-3/TRBV12-4 CASSPRNPYEQYF TGTGCCAGCAGTCCCCGGAACCCCTACGAGCAGTACTTC
TRBJ2-1 . . TRBV9 CASSPSGQRSSYNEQFF TGTGCCAGCAGCCCATCAGGGCAGAGGAGCTCCTACAATGAGCAGTTCTTC
TRBJ2-7 . once TRBV6-2/TRBV6-3 CASSYALLTYEQYF TGTGCCAGCAGTTACGCGCTCCTTACCTACGAGCAGTACTTC
TRBJ1-2 TRBD1 few TRBV24-1 CATSGVGTADGYTF TGTGCCACCAGTGGCGTTGGGACAGCGGATGGCTACACCTTC
TRBJ2-1 . . TRBV20-1 CSARTGTPNEQFF TGCAGTGCTAGAACCGGGACCCCCAATGAGCAGTTCTTC
TRBJ2-3 . . TRBV29-1 CSVSLGGLADTQYF TGCAGCGTGTCCCTTGGGGGGCTAGCAGATACGCAGTATTTT
TRBJ2-5 TRBD2 . TRBV12-3/TRBV12-4 CASSSLAGGSQETQYF TGTGCCAGCAGTTCTCTAGCGGGGGGTTCCCAAGAGACCCAGTACTTC
TRBJ2-1 . . TRBV20-1 CSAAGSYNEQFF TGCAGTGCAGCAGGGTCCTACAATGAGCAGTTCTTC
TRBJ1-4 TRBD1 . TRBV27 CASSSSTGDEKLFF TGTGCCAGCAGTTCCTCGACAGGGGATGAAAAACTGTTTTTT
TRBJ2-2 . . TRBV5-5 CASSLGAPGNTGELFF TGTGCCAGCAGCTTGGGGGCCCCCGGAAACACCGGGGAGCTGTTTTTT
TRBJ2-7 TRBD1 . TRBV11-2 CASSTVTGYGSYEQYF TGTGCCAGCAGCACGGTGACAGGGTACGGGTCCTACGAGCAGTACTTC
TRBJ2-7 . . TRBV5-5 CASSSAGTPYEQYF TGTGCCAGCAGCTCAGCCGGGACCCCCTACGAGCAGTACTTC
TRBJ2-7 . . TRBV15 CATSRDHPYEQYF TGTGCCACCAGCCGGGACCACCCCTACGAGCAGTACTTC
TRBJ1-1 . . TRBV7-3 CASSLQEELSTEAFF TGTGCCAGCAGCTTACAAGAGGAACTGAGCACTGAAGCTTTCTTT
TRBJ2-1 . . TRBV29-1 CSVVGGALLNEQFF TGCAGCGTTGTTGGAGGGGCCCTTCTAAATGAGCAGTTCTTC
TRBJ2-7 . . TRBV6-1 CASSERQIYSYEQYF TGTGCCAGCAGTGAACGGCAGATATACTCCTACGAGCAGTACTTC
TRBJ2-5 . few TRBV4-3 CASSQDSGWETQYF TGCGCCAGCAGCCAAGATAGTGGGTGGGAGACCCAGTACTTC